The entry below gives a single T cell receptor (beta chain) sequence along with its context. The data were obtained in a study of blood T cell repertoires in COVID-19. Study-wide background: The samples span acute and convalescent COVID-19 from the United States, Italy and Spain. Sources were T cells, B-cell-depleted T cells, or PBMCs; the material itself was cDNA or gDNA.

Authors' data handling: The authors estimated nucleated cell counts from reference gene primer amplification. Libraries were prepared by immunoSEQ multiplex PCR; TCRdb keeps only in-frame clonotypes and omits some of them. That table is the source of V, J and clone size, and D and trimming were worked out from the DNA. The sample has a few hundred thousand clones, under 90% seen once; the top ten hold about a sixth. CDR3 length: 15 amino acids. After removal of 6 bases from V and 5 bases from J, the junction contained 11 bases not matched to a gene. Germline CDR1 reads SGHTA; CDR2 reads FQGTGA. Sequenced material: peripheral blood. The gene calls are TRBV7-3 and TRBJ2-7; TRBD2 agrees at 9 bases. The TCR sequence derives from an elderly woman with active or convalescent COVID-19. The CDR3 loop is CASSPTAGTSNEQYF. CDR3 bases: TGTGCCAGCAGTCCTACCGCCGGGACTAGCAACGAGCAGTACTTC.